One and the same sample provided the 12 T cell receptor beta chains below, sequenced in a study of blood T cell repertoires in COVID-19. Repertoires were generated with immunoSEQ multiplex PCR, while TCRdb's copy carries only in-frame clones and drops some. The repertoire consists of 150,000 to 200,000 clones, with 60% to 80% occurring once and the leading ten covering 13% to 15%. Sequenced material: PBMCs or T cells enriched from blood (not recorded which). These receptors all stem from a man between 60 and 75 years old who had been exposed to COVID-19.

CDR3 sequence: CASHSGRGGRNQPQHF. CDR3 DNA: TGTGCCTCACACAGCGGCCGGGGGGGCCGCAATCAGCCCCAGCATTTT. The chain is built from TRBV28 and TRBJ1-5; possibly TRBD1 for D (6 bases). The CDR3 extends over 16 amino acids. V shed 11 bases and J shed 2 bases, with 22 bases lying between them. The germline V gene has CDR1 MDHEN and CDR2 SYDVKM.

V is TRBV7-9 and J is TRBJ1-2; TRBD1 matches at 7 bases. The CDR3 has 13 amino acids. Trimming took 4 bases from V and 5 from J; bases not matched to a gene: 4. CDR1 and CDR2 (germline): SEHNR, FQNEAQ (reference sequence). The CDR3 nucleotides are TGTGCCAGCAGCTCGGACAGGTTTTATGGCTACACCTTC. It specifies CASSSDRFYGYTF.

The rearrangement links TRBV19 to TRBJ2-1; D perhaps matches TRBD2 (6 bases). Trimming left V 2 bases short and J 5 bases short, with 13 bases between. Germline loops: CDR1 LNHDA, CDR2 SQIVND (reference sequence). CDR3 length: 15 amino acids. The CDR3 loop reads CASSIISGLNNEQFF. The CDR3 DNA follows: TGTGCCAGTAGTATAATATCGGGACTTAACAATGAGCAGTTCTTC.

The chain links TRBV15 to TRBJ2-7; tentatively, D is TRBD2 (6 bases). CDR1 is LNHNV, CDR2 YYDKDF, per germline (reference sequence). Between the trimmed V and J ends, which lost 2 bases and 6 bases, there was a span of 14 bases. The CDR3 loop spans 14 amino acids. The CDR3 sequence: CATSRSGGVGEQYF. In nucleotides, the CDR3 is TGTGCCACCAGCAGATCCGGGGGAGTCGGCGAGCAGTACTTC. The full variable domain, in which reference TRBV15 and TRBJ2-7 provide the parts outside the CDR3, is DAMVIQNPRYQVTQFGKPVTLSCSQTLNHNVMYWYQQKSSQAPKLLFHYYDKDFNNEADTPDNFQSRRPNTSFCFLDIRSPGLGDTAMYLCATSRSGGVGEQYFGPGTRLTVT.

This clone has just a few counts. This sequence joins TRBV12-5 and TRBJ1-3; tentatively, D is TRBD1 (5 bases). This CDR3 comprises 15 residues. Germline CDR1 and CDR2: LGHNT and FRNRAP. Trimming removed 6 bases from V and 2 bases from J, with 14 bases in between. The CDR3 nucleotides are TGTGCTAGTGGGAAGGGGTCCGATACTGGAAACACCATATATTTT. This encodes CASGKGSDTGNTIYF.

V and J are TRBV27 and TRBJ2-5; possible D gene TRBD1, 7 bases. Trimming took off 5 bases at V and 3 bases at J, with 19 bases between the two ends. CDR3 size: 16 residues. Per germline, CDR1 MNHEY and CDR2 SMNVEV (reference sequence). The CDR3 spells CASSQPAGQQEETQYF. The CDR3 coding sequence is TGTGCCAGCAGTCAGCCGGCGGGACAGCAAGAAGAGACCCAGTACTTC.

The chain couples TRBV27 to TRBJ1-1; D may be TRBD1 (6 bases). CDR1 and CDR2 (germline): MNHEY, SMNVEV (reference sequence). There are 13 residues in the CDR3. The ends were cut back, 3 bases at V and 7 bases at J, with 12 bases in the middle. DNA of the CDR3: TGTGCCAGCAGTTTTCGTGACAGGAGTGAAGCTTTCTTT. It yields the protein CASSFRDRSEAFF.

The V and J genes are TRBV7-8 and TRBJ2-7, with TRBD2 identical over 8 bases. The CDR3 is made up of 14 amino acids. The V segment lost 5 bases and the J segment 4 bases; nucleotides outside the gene matches: 7. The germline V gene encodes CDR1 SGHVS and CDR2 FQNEAQ. The CDR3 region has the DNA TGTGCCAGCAGCATCAGCGGGAGATCTTACGAGCAGTACTTC. As protein: CASSISGRSYEQYF.

This clone was picked up one time. The gene calls are TRBV7-8 and TRBJ2-3; 11 bases fit TRBD1. The junction had 1 base not matched to a gene; V was cut back by 3 bases and J by 2 bases. The CDR3 totals 15 residues. Germline values: CDR1 SGHVS, CDR2 FQNEAQ. Here the CDR3 DNA reads TGTGCCAGCAGCTTGGACAGGGGGCACACAGATACGCAGTATTTT. Protein: CASSLDRGHTDTQYF.

J is TRBJ2-3 and V is TRBV5-1; 10 positions agree with TRBD1. The CDR3 spans 14 residues. Trimming removed 3 bases from V and 4 bases from J; junction bases left unmatched: 2. Looked up from germline, CDR1 is SGHRS and CDR2 is YFSETQ. The CDR3 sequence: CASSSTGGSDTQYF. CDR3 nucleotides: TGCGCCAGCAGCTCGACAGGGGGCTCAGATACGCAGTATTTT.

This clone was observed a handful of times. The V and J genes are TRBV7-9 and TRBJ2-2; perhaps TRBD1 as D (5 bases). CDR1 is SEHNR and CDR2 is FQNEAQ in the germline V gene (reference sequence). The CDR3 totals 14 residues. V shed 3 bases and J shed 2 bases, with 7 bases lying between them. In DNA, the CDR3 is TGTGCCAGCAGCTTCGGACAAAACACCGGGGAGCTGTTTTTT. Translated, it gives CASSFGQNTGELFF.

The chain carries TRBV7-6 and TRBJ2-2, with D hard to call. Germline CDR1 is SGHVS and CDR2 is FNYEAQ. V was trimmed by 10 bases and J by 6 bases, leaving 24 bases between them. There are 16 residues in the CDR3. CDR3 DNA: TGTGCCACCCGAAACGCCTTTCAGGATCCCTCCGGGGAGCTGTTTTTT. Protein product: CATRNAFQDPSGELFF.